These 18 T cell receptor beta chains share one sample of origin, sequenced in a study of blood T cell repertoires in COVID-19. Generated by immunoSEQ multiplex PCR, the TCRdb table keeps only in-frame clones and is missing some. The sample includes more than 45,000 clones, roughly 87% of them seen just once. Material for sequencing was peripheral blood. The receptors here all came from a woman over 75 with COVID-19, enrolled during active disease.

The J gene is TRBJ2-2, the V gene TRBV30; 8 bases map to TRBD1. The CDR3 has 16 amino acids. V trimming: 4 bases; J trimming: 2 bases; junction bases outside the gene matches: 9. CDR1 is GTSNPN, CDR2 SVGIG, per germline (reference sequence). The CDR3 nucleotides read TGTGCCTGGAAAAGGCAGGGGGCTCGTAACACCGGGGAGCTGTTTTTT. Its translation is CAWKRQGARNTGELFF.

V is TRBV2 and J is TRBJ2-1; 8 positions match TRBD2. With V trimmed by 9 bases and J by 3 bases, 13 bases remained unmatched. Germline CDR1 SNHLY, CDR2 FYNNEI. The CDR3 has 16 amino acids. CDR3 protein: CASRAQAGAVYNEQFF. CDR3 DNA: TGTGCCAGTCGTGCCCAAGCGGGGGCCGTCTACAATGAGCAGTTCTTC. Together with reference TRBV2 and TRBJ2-1, the CDR3 gives the full variable domain: EPEVTQTPSHQVTQMGQEVILRCVPISNHLYFYWYRQILGQKVEFLVSFYNNEISEKSEIFDDQFSVERPDGSNFTLKIRSTKLEDSAMYFCASRAQAGAVYNEQFFGPGTRLTVL.

The J gene is TRBJ2-5, the V gene TRBV5-1; tentatively, D is TRBD2 (5 bases). This CDR3 has 14 residues. Per germline, CDR1 SGHRS and CDR2 YFSETQ. Trimming cost V 1 base and J 0 bases, with 7 bases left between them. CDR3 protein: CASSLFGNQETQYF. In DNA form, the CDR3 reads TGCGCCAGCAGCTTGTTCGGGAACCAAGAGACCCAGTACTTC.

This chain joins TRBV5-8 and TRBJ2-1, with D maybe TRBD1 (5 bases). Trimming pared 1 base from V and 2 bases from J, leaving 10 bases between. The CDR3 is made up of 15 amino acids. CDR1 is SGHTS, CDR2 YDEGEE, per germline. In nucleotides, the CDR3 is TGTGCCAGCAGCTTGTACAGGAGCACCTACAATGAGCAGTTCTTC. This sequence encodes CASSLYRSTYNEQFF.

The rearrangement uses TRBV4-1 and TRBJ2-7; D remains ambiguous. V lost 0 bases and J 7 bases, leaving 22 bases between the germline ends. The CDR3 sequence is 17 residues long. Germline V lookup: CDR1 MGHRA, CDR2 YSYEKL. CDR3 region: CASSQDPTTTLPREQYF. Here the CDR3 DNA reads TGCGCCAGCAGCCAAGATCCTACCACCACCCTTCCGAGAGAGCAGTACTTC.

This clone was picked up one time. The chain recombines TRBV27 with TRBJ2-7; 7 positions match TRBD1. The germline V gene encodes CDR1 MNHEY and CDR2 SMNVEV (reference sequence). The CDR3 covers 15 residues. After removal of 6 bases from V and 0 bases from J, the junction contained 8 bases not matched to a gene. Written as DNA, the CDR3 is TGTGCCAGCAGCCGGATGACAGGGAGCTCCTACGAGCAGTACTTC. Residues: CASSRMTGSSYEQYF.

The chain links TRBV4-1 to TRBJ2-5; D not certain. There are 15 residues in the CDR3. V was clipped by 3 bases and J by 5 bases, with 16 bases between them. Germline V lookup: CDR1 MGHRA, CDR2 YSYEKL. The CDR3 here is CASSQDGVPGETQYF. As DNA, the CDR3 is TGCGCCAGCAGCCAGGATGGAGTCCCCGGGGAGACCCAGTACTTC.

The J gene is TRBJ1-5, the V gene TRBV19; 12 bases line up with TRBD1. The CDR3 sequence is 17 residues long. Trimming cost V 3 bases and J 7 bases; bases outside gene matches: 10. CDR1 and CDR2 from the germline V gene are LNHDA and SQIVND (reference sequence). CDR3 coding DNA: TGTGCCAGTAGTATTAAAAAGGGACAGGGGGCGAGACAGCCCCAGCATTTT. This codes for CASSIKKGQGARQPQHF.

V gene TRBV6-5 combines with J gene TRBJ1-6; no clear D gene. The CDR3 is made up of 14 amino acids. Germline V gives CDR1 MNHEY, CDR2 SVGAGI. Trimming cost V 7 bases and J 7 bases, with 14 bases left between them. The CDR3 coding sequence is TGTGCCAGCACCACATCCGCGGGAAATTCACCCCTCCACTTT. This sequence encodes CASTTSAGNSPLHF.

The chain links TRBV18 to TRBJ2-2, with 8 bases matching TRBD1. Germline V CDR1 and CDR2: KGHSH, LQKENI. Germline trimming cut 5 bases from V and 6 bases from J; bases unmatched to any gene: 8. This CDR3 comprises 15 residues. The CDR3 nucleotides are TGTGCCAGCTCATCTAGGACAGGGACCGCCGGGGAGCTGTTTTTT. This codes for CASSSRTGTAGELFF.

The rearrangement joins TRBV5-1 to TRBJ1-3; 9 bases map to TRBD1. V lost 4 bases, J lost 2 bases, and 4 bases stayed unmatched. Per germline, CDR1 SGHRS and CDR2 YFSETQ. This CDR3 comprises 15 residues. The CDR3 nucleotides read TGCGCCAGCAGCCAACAGGGGGCGGCTGGAAACACCATATATTTT. It specifies CASSQQGAAGNTIYF.

This clone was counted only a few times. This sequence joins TRBV2 and TRBJ2-5; TRBD2 might be the D (7 bases). This CDR3 comprises 18 residues. CDR1 and CDR2 from the germline V gene are SNHLY and FYNNEI. The V gene lost 0 bases and the J gene lost 1 base, with 18 bases spanning the gap. The CDR3 nucleotides are TGTGCCAGCAGTGAAGCCGTCTTGCGGGGGCCGTTCCAAGAGACCCAGTACTTC. Its translation: CASSEAVLRGPFQETQYF.

V gene TRBV27 combines with J gene TRBJ2-7; D perhaps matches TRBD2 (5 bases). CDR3 length: 18 amino acids. V shed 5 bases and J shed 0 bases, with 23 bases lying between them. Germline lookup yields CDR1 MNHEY and CDR2 SMNVEV (reference sequence). CDR3 sequence: CASSRDMGSRRSSYEQYF. The CDR3 bases are TGTGCCAGCAGTCGAGATATGGGCAGCAGGAGGAGCTCCTACGAGCAGTACTTC.

CDR3: CASSEDSNTGELFF. In DNA form, the CDR3 reads TGTGCCAGCAGTGAGGACAGTAACACCGGGGAGCTGTTTTTT. The chain has TRBV2 and TRBJ2-2; a weak D match, TRBD1 (6 bases). The CDR3 extends over 14 amino acids. Trimming took off 3 bases at V and 2 bases at J, with 7 bases between the two ends. CDR1 is SNHLY, CDR2 FYNNEI, per germline.

This clone showed up just a few times. V and J are TRBV19 and TRBJ1-2; 12 positions agree with TRBD1. CDR1 and CDR2 (germline): LNHDA, SQIVND (reference sequence). The ends lost 3 bases at V and 2 bases at J; junction bases unmatched: 4. This CDR3 spans 16 amino acids. The CDR3: CASSIQGTGGNYGYTF. For the CDR3, the DNA is TGTGCCAGTAGTATTCAGGGGACAGGGGGCAACTATGGCTACACCTTC.

The gene calls are TRBV15 and TRBJ1-2, with 7 bases lining up with TRBD1. This CDR3 has 14 amino acids. Germline V gene lookup returns CDR1 LNHNV and CDR2 YYDKDF (reference sequence). The V segment lost 1 base and the J segment 5 bases; nucleotides outside the gene matches: 4. The CDR3 bases are TGTGCCACCAGCAGAGCGGGACAGCAATATGGCTACACCTTC. It is translated as CATSRAGQQYGYTF.

V usage is TRBV5-1 and J usage is TRBJ1-2; weak D call: TRBD1 (5 bases). Germline V gene sequence: CDR1 SGHRS, CDR2 YFSETQ. The CDR3 runs 14 residues. Trimming shortened V by 6 bases and J by 7 bases, and 19 bases separated the two germline ends. This CDR3 reads CASKASGGSGGYTF. In nucleotides, the CDR3 is TGCGCCAGCAAGGCCTCGGGGGGATCGGGTGGCTACACCTTC.

The chain uses TRBV18 and TRBJ1-1, with 8 bases identical to TRBD1. The CDR3 contains 15 residues. CDR1 and CDR2 (germline): KGHSH, LQKENI. Trimming at V came to 3 bases and at J to 5 bases, leaving 8 bases not matched to a gene. The CDR3 is CASSPQGAEYTEAFF. The CDR3 region has the DNA TGTGCCAGCTCACCCCAGGGGGCAGAATATACTGAAGCTTTCTTT.